The 18 T cell receptor beta chains given below trace back to one sample, sequenced in a study of spatial heterogeneity in lung cancer. Time point defined: sample taken at primary tumor resection. Unsorted whole RNA of tumor, nontumor lung or frozen PBMC was sequenced. One entry per CDR3 protein results from TCRdb running MiXCR on the 5' RACE reads. Here the sample spans about 12,000 distinct CDR3 sequences, 5.5% to 7.5% being singletons. This sample comprised normal lung tissue next to the tumor, obtained at surgery. Receptors originate from a male donor with early-stage non-small cell lung cancer.

The sample holds many counts of this clonotype. This beta chain is an off-target read within a library intended for alpha chains, so its frequency means little. The chain employs TRBV6-1 and TRBJ2-5, with D perhaps given as TRBD1 or TRBD2 (5 bases each). Germline V gives CDR1 MNHNS, CDR2 SASEGT. Trimming pared 2 bases from V and 1 base from J, leaving 11 bases between. The CDR3 consists of 15 residues. CDR3 nucleotide sequence: TGTGCCAGCAGTGAACGGGGCGGATTCCAAGAGACCCAGTACTTC. Translating gives CASSERGGFQETQYF.

This clonotype was seen many times. This beta chain is a stray read from a library made for alpha chains; its abundance is not meaningful. The genes are TRBV7-9 and TRBJ1-4, with TRBD1 as a possible D gene (5 bases). CDR1 and CDR2 from the germline V gene are SEHNR and FQNEAQ (reference sequence). This CDR3 has 16 amino acids. V gave up 4 bases and J gave up 0 bases, with 12 bases separating them. Here the CDR3 reads CASSSYQGATNEKLFF. The CDR3 DNA follows: TGTGCCAGCAGCTCCTATCAGGGTGCAACTAATGAAAAACTGTTTTTT.

A single count supports this clonotype. Because the library targeted alpha chains, this beta chain is an off-target read whose size means little. The chain links TRBV6-5 to TRBJ1-2; D is uncertain. V lost 2 bases and J lost 4, with 8 bases in between. CDR1 is MNHEY, CDR2 SVGAGI, per germline. CDR3 length equals 13 residues. In nucleotides, the CDR3 is TGTGCCAGCAGTTACCCCGGCTTCTATGGCTACACCTTC. Its protein is CASSYPGFYGYTF.

This clonotype was recorded at least ten times. This beta chain was picked up by a library intended for alpha chains and is off target, so its count carries little meaning. The chain links TRBV20-1 to TRBJ1-1, with a weak D call TRBD1 (6 bases). This CDR3 contains 14 residues. The V and J ends lost 5 bases and 5 bases respectively, with 18 bases between them. Germline loops: CDR1 DFQATT, CDR2 SNEGSKA (reference sequence). The CDR3 sequence is CSAHSGRRGTEAFF. CDR3 coding DNA: TGCAGTGCTCATTCGGGACGGAGGGGGACTGAAGCTTTCTTT.

Judged by abundance, this clonotype is medium-sized (0.01 to 0.1%). Since it is a stray read in a library aimed at alpha chains, this beta chain has a size that is not meaningful. The gene calls are TRBV9 and TRBJ2-7; D unresolved. This CDR3 has 14 residues. V shed 2 bases and J shed 3 bases, with 12 bases lying between them. Germline CDR1 and CDR2: SGDLS and YYNGEE. CDR3 DNA sequence: TGTGCCAGCAGCGTGACTCCTAACTTCTACGAGCAGTACTTC. Its translation: CASSVTPNFYEQYF.

This clonotype has a count of ten or more. This beta chain came through as a stray read in a library set up for alpha chains, and its size says little. The chain combines TRBV7-2 with TRBJ1-1; TRBD1 might be the D (5 bases). V dropped 2 bases and J dropped 1 base, with 14 bases sitting between them. Germline CDR1 SGHTA, CDR2 FQGNSA. The CDR3 runs 16 residues. The CDR3 DNA follows: TGTGCCAGCAGCTTAATCTCGCGGACACCGAACACTGAAGCTTTCTTT. Its protein product is CASSLISRTPNTEAFF. Using reference TRBV7-2 and TRBJ1-1 for the parts outside the CDR3, the full variable domain is GAGVSQSPSNKVTEKGKDVELRCDPISGHTALYWYRQSLGQGLEFLIYFQGNSAPDKSGLPSDRFSAERTGGSVSTLTIQRTQQEDSAVYLCASSLISRTPNTEAFFGQGTRLTVV.

On this clonotype itself: Within a library made for alpha chains, this beta chain is off target, and its count is uninformative. The chain couples TRBV7-9 to TRBJ2-7; D remains ambiguous. Germline V lookup: CDR1 SEHNR, CDR2 FQNEAQ (reference sequence). CDR3 length: 12 residues. V was pared by 7 bases and J by 0 bases, with 7 bases between. For the CDR3, the DNA is TGTGCCAGCATGGGCGACTCCTACGAGCAGTACTTC. Translating it yields CASMGDSYEQYF. The variable domain in full, completed from reference TRBV7-9 and TRBJ2-7, reads DTGVSQNPRHKITKRGQNVTFRCDPISEHNRLYWYRQTLGQGPEFLTYFQNEAQLEKSRLLSDRFSAERPKGSFSTLEIQRTEQGDSAMYLCASMGDSYEQYFGPGTRLTVT.

The table lists this clonotype with many counts. The size of this beta chain means little, since it is a stray read in a library made for alpha chains. The genes are TRBV4-1 and TRBJ2-1; 7 nucleotides match TRBD1. The CDR3 is 18 residues long. Losses at the gene ends were 3 bases for V and 6 bases for J; bases not matched to a gene: 17. Germline-derived CDR1 and CDR2 are MGHRA and YSYEKL. CDR3 nucleotide sequence: TGCGCCAGCAGCCAGCGGACAGGTTCTCCCTCTACTCGCAATGAGCAGTTCTTC. Protein product: CASSQRTGSPSTRNEQFF.

This clonotype showed up many times. This beta chain slipped into a library made for alpha chains as a stray read, so its size is not meaningful. This chain joins TRBV20-1 and TRBJ2-7; 9 positions agree with TRBD1. V lost 5 bases, J lost 3 bases, and 8 bases stayed unmatched. The CDR3 loop spans 14 amino acids. From germline, CDR1 is DFQATT and CDR2 SNEGSKA (reference sequence). The CDR3 is CSAEFRDRVYEQYF. CDR3 nucleotides: TGCAGTGCTGAATTCCGGGACAGGGTCTACGAGCAGTACTTC.

This clonotype was seen at least ten times. This beta chain is an unintended read in a library built for alpha chains; its size means little. The V gene is TRBV4-3, the J gene TRBJ2-1, with 7 bases that match TRBD2. This CDR3 spans 16 amino acids. The ends lost 0 bases at V and 8 bases at J; junction bases unmatched: 10. CDR1 is LGHNA and CDR2 is YSLEER in the germline V gene. This CDR3 reads CASSQDVGEGIDEQFF. CDR3 DNA: TGCGCCAGCAGCCAAGATGTGGGGGAGGGTATCGATGAGCAGTTCTTC.

This clonotype is termed large. The library was built for alpha chains, so this beta chain is an off-target read and its size means little. The DNA of the CDR3 is TGCAGCGTTGAACCTCGACCCAGGACTGAAGCTTTCTTT. Amino acid sequence: CSVEPRPRTEAFF. V gene TRBV29-1 combines with J gene TRBJ1-1; D ambiguous. Per germline, CDR1 SQVTM and CDR2 ANQGSEA. The CDR3 runs to 13 residues. V lost 2 bases and J lost 5, with 12 bases in between.

This clonotype was seen at least ten times. This beta chain is a stray read from a library made for alpha chains; its abundance is not meaningful. The CDR3 DNA reads TGCAGTGCTAGAGATAGGTCCGGGGTGGGAAACATTCAGTACTTC. Amino acid sequence: CSARDRSGVGNIQYF. This chain links TRBV20-1 with TRBJ2-4; D possibly corresponds to TRBD2 (5 bases). The CDR3 contains 15 residues. Germline V gives CDR1 DFQATT, CDR2 SNEGSKA (reference sequence). V dropped 0 bases and J dropped 6 bases, with 15 bases sitting between them.

The sample holds many counts of this clonotype. This beta chain turned up in a library designed for alpha chains; as an off-target read, its abundance says little. This rearrangement joins TRBV7-2 to TRBJ1-2, with D maybe TRBD1 (5 bases). V lost 1 base to trimming and J lost 4 bases, with 13 bases between them. Germline assignment: CDR1 SGHTA and CDR2 FQGNSA. The CDR3 loop spans 15 amino acids. The CDR3 coding sequence is TGTGCCAGCAGCTTAGGACAGCAAGCGTCCTATGGCTACACCTTC. It codes for CASSLGQQASYGYTF.

On this clonotype: This beta chain is an off-target read within a library intended for alpha chains, so its frequency means little. This chain uses TRBV20-1 with TRBJ2-1, with a tentative D call TRBD2 (6 bases). V shed 3 bases and J shed 0 bases, with 9 bases lying between them. Per the germline V gene, CDR1 is DFQATT and CDR2 is SNEGSKA (reference sequence). The CDR3 is 14 amino acids. Here the CDR3 DNA reads TGCAGTGCTAGCCGGCGGGACTCCTACAATGAGCAGTTCTTC. Its translation is CSASRRDSYNEQFF.

With respect to this clonotype: This beta chain turned up in a library designed for alpha chains; as an off-target read, its abundance says little. The chain uses TRBV7-9 and TRBJ2-2; D not certain. The CDR3 is made up of 16 amino acids. The germline CDR1 and CDR2 sequences are SEHNR and FQNEAQ (reference sequence). V lost 2 bases and J 1 base, leaving 11 bases between the germline ends. Here the CDR3 DNA reads TGTGCCAGCAGCTTATACGACTTCGGGAACACCGGGGAGCTGTTTTTT. Its protein is CASSLYDFGNTGELFF.

The sample holds many counts of this clonotype. For a library built for alpha chains, this beta chain is a stray read; little rests on its size. V usage is TRBV7-9 and J usage is TRBJ1-1; D gene uncertain. The CDR3 length is 13 residues. The V end was cut by 6 bases, the J end by 2 bases, with 10 bases between. The germline V gene has CDR1 SEHNR and CDR2 FQNEAQ (reference sequence). Here the CDR3 DNA reads TGTGCCAGCAGGGCTGGGATTAACACTGAAGCTTTCTTT. It translates to CASRAGINTEAFF. The full variable domain, rest sourced from reference TRBV7-9 and TRBJ1-1, is DTGVSQNPRHKITKRGQNVTFRCDPISEHNRLYWYRQTLGQGPEFLTYFQNEAQLEKSRLLSDRFSAERPKGSFSTLEIQRTEQGDSAMYLCASRAGINTEAFFGQGTRLTVV.

This clonotype came up many times. The library was designed around alpha chains, so this beta chain is a stray read whose abundance carries little weight. This chain joins TRBV5-6 and TRBJ2-4, with 7 positions matching TRBD2. V lost 3 bases to trimming and J lost 7 bases; unmatched junction nucleotides: 7. The CDR3 is 14 residues long. The germline gives CDR1 SGHDT, CDR2 YYEEEE. CDR3 sequence reads: CASSSAPGGNIQYF. The CDR3 nucleotides are TGTGCCAGCAGCTCGGCCCCGGGAGGTAACATTCAGTACTTC.

On this clonotype: This beta chain came through as a stray read in a library set up for alpha chains, and its size says little. V usage is TRBV27 and J usage is TRBJ1-2; D is ambiguous. Trimming cost V 4 bases and J 10 bases, with 16 bases left between them. CDR1 is MNHEY, CDR2 SMNVEV, per germline (reference sequence). The CDR3 extends over 13 amino acids. CDR3 protein: CASSSHRTEIYTF. CDR3 bases: TGTGCCAGCAGTTCCCACCGGACGGAAATCTACACCTTC.